One sample yielded the 30 T cell receptor beta chains listed below, sequenced in a study of T cell responses to AZD1222 COVID-19 vaccine. Here immunoSEQ multiplex PCR was the method, and the copy in TCRdb shows in-frame clones only, minus some. The sample has about 110,000 clones; approximately 90% are singletons. The sequences come from peripheral blood, collected 28 days after the second AZD1222 dose. The receptor source for this set is an adult who received the AZD1222 COVID-19 vaccine.

The count of this clone is one. This sequence joins TRBV6-1 and TRBJ1-1; D possibly corresponds to TRBD1 (6 bases). In germline, CDR1 is MNHNS, CDR2 SASEGT. Trimming removed 3 bases at V and 2 bases at J, with 10 bases between. CDR3 length equals 14 residues. The CDR3 DNA sequence: TGTGCCAGCAGTGACCGGACAGTTAACACTGAAGCTTTCTTT. Protein product: CASSDRTVNTEAFF.

The CDR3 region is CASSLDERGTQYF. The DNA of the CDR3 is TGTGCCAGCAGCTTGGACGAGAGGGGTACGCAGTATTTT. The genes are TRBV5-4 and TRBJ2-3; D possibly uses TRBD1 or TRBD2 (5 bases each). Per germline, CDR1 SGHNT and CDR2 YYREEE (reference sequence). With 0 bases removed from V and 8 bases from J, the gap between germline ends came to 10 bases. This CDR3 has 13 residues.

In this sample, this clone turned up a few times. V and J are TRBV10-2 and TRBJ1-1; the D is unclear. The CDR3 totals 19 residues. Germline CDR1 is WSHSY and CDR2 is SAAADI. Trimming removed 5 bases from V and 0 bases from J, with 25 bases in between. CDR3 nucleotide sequence: TGCGCCAGCAGTTCGCCTACGCCACTTAAGGGTGGGTTGAACACTGAAGCTTTCTTT. Protein sequence: CASSSPTPLKGGLNTEAFF.

J is TRBJ2-2 and V is TRBV27, with TRBD1 matching 7 bases. Germline assignment: CDR1 MNHEY and CDR2 SMNVEV (reference sequence). Unmatched junction bases numbered 3, after V lost 5 bases and J lost 9 bases. The CDR3 has 12 amino acids. The CDR3 here is CASSATGRELFF. The CDR3 region has the DNA TGTGCCAGCAGTGCGACAGGGCGGGAGCTGTTTTTT.

This chain uses TRBV5-1 with TRBJ1-4; D gene uncertain. CDR1 and CDR2 (germline): SGHRS, YFSETQ. CDR3 length: 14 residues. V gave up 0 bases and J gave up 8 bases, with 11 bases separating them. This chain's CDR3 is CASSLEPGGEKLFF. In DNA, the CDR3 is TGCGCCAGCAGCTTGGAGCCAGGTGGGGAAAAACTGTTTTTT.

The genes are TRBV3-1 (or the pseudogene TRBV3-2) and TRBJ2-1; 12 nucleotides line up with TRBD2. Germline lookup yields CDR1 LGHDT and CDR2 YNNKEL (reference sequence). This CDR3 has 16 residues. After removal of 4 bases from V and 4 bases from J, the junction contained 5 bases not matched to a gene. DNA of the CDR3: TGTGCCAGCAGCCTTACCGGACTAGCGGGGTACAATGAGCAGTTCTTC. It encodes CASSLTGLAGYNEQFF.

The chain uses TRBV5-1 and TRBJ2-1; 12 nucleotides line up with TRBD2. The V segment lost 4 bases and the J segment 5 bases; nucleotides outside the gene matches: 1. The CDR3 has 14 amino acids. Germline V gene lookup returns CDR1 SGHRS and CDR2 YFSETQ. CDR3 amino acids: CASSRTSGDNEQFF. CDR3 coding DNA: TGCGCCAGCAGCAGGACTAGCGGGGACAATGAGCAGTTCTTC.

The chain carries TRBV20-1 and TRBJ2-3; 8 nucleotides align to TRBD1. CDR1 is DFQATT, CDR2 SNEGSKA, per germline (reference sequence). With 3 bases clipped from V and 0 bases from J, the junction kept 8 bases outside the gene matches. There are 16 residues in the CDR3. CDR3 amino acids: CSASEDRATSTDTQYF. CDR3 nucleotides: TGCAGTGCTAGTGAGGACAGGGCCACTAGCACAGATACGCAGTATTTT.

V gene TRBV5-4 combines with J gene TRBJ2-1; 16 nucleotides match TRBD2. In germline, CDR1 is SGHNT, CDR2 YYREEE (reference sequence). The CDR3 is 15 residues long. Losses at the gene ends were 4 bases for V and 8 bases for J; bases not matched to a gene: 3. CDR3 loop: CASSPGTSGGDEQFF. The CDR3 region has the DNA TGTGCCAGCAGCCCCGGGACTAGCGGGGGGGATGAGCAGTTCTTC. The entire variable domain, with the rest obtained from reference TRBV5-4 and TRBJ2-1, is as follows: ETGVTQSPTHLIKTRGQQVTLRCSSQSGHNTVSWYQQALGQGPQFIFQYYREEENGRGNFPPRFSGLQFPNYSSELNVNALELDDSALYLCASSPGTSGGDEQFFGPGTRLTVL.

The gene calls are TRBV6-5 and TRBJ2-7; D may be TRBD1 or TRBD2 (5 bases each). The V end was cut by 7 bases, the J end by 4 bases, with 17 bases between. The CDR3 is made up of 14 amino acids. The V gene's germline CDR1 is MNHEY and CDR2 SVGAGI. The CDR3 DNA is TGTGCCAGCAAGAGGAGAGGGGAGTTTTACGAGCAGTACTTC. Translating it yields CASKRRGEFYEQYF.

V gene TRBV6-5 combines with J gene TRBJ1-6; D not certain. CDR1 is MNHEY and CDR2 is SVGAGI in the germline V gene. Deletions cut 4 bases from V and 3 bases from J, with 10 bases between. The CDR3 has 15 residues. CDR3 DNA: TGTGCCAGCAGTTCAAGACTGATCTATAATTCACCCCTCCACTTT. Encoded protein: CASSSRLIYNSPLHF.

This chain joins TRBV6-5 and TRBJ1-5, with TRBD1 matching 7 bases. J was trimmed by 1 base and V by 5 bases; bases with no gene match: 5. This CDR3 has 15 residues. The germline gives CDR1 MNHEY, CDR2 SVGAGI. The CDR3 protein is CASSKQGPSNQPQHF. The CDR3, as DNA: TGTGCCAGCAGTAAACAGGGGCCGAGCAATCAGCCCCAGCATTTT.

This chain connects TRBV9 to TRBJ2-1; 7 nucleotides match TRBD2. There are 15 residues in the CDR3. The germline V gene encodes CDR1 SGDLS and CDR2 YYNGEE. V lost 4 bases and J lost 7; bases outside the gene matches: 11. The CDR3 sequence: CASSIQAGELNEQFF. For the CDR3, the DNA is TGTGCCAGCAGCATTCAGGCGGGAGAATTAAATGAGCAGTTCTTC.

This clone was counted once. The chain has TRBV6-5 and TRBJ1-3; TRBD1 matches at 7 bases. Trimming cost V 2 bases and J 1 base; bases outside gene matches: 5. In germline, CDR1 is MNHEY, CDR2 SVGAGI. The CDR3 extends over 16 amino acids. CDR3 nucleotide sequence: TGTGCCAGCAGTTACACCACAGGGGAGTCTGGAAACACCATATATTTT. Translating gives CASSYTTGESGNTIYF.

This sequence joins TRBV2 and TRBJ2-7, with TRBD1 identical over 10 bases. Trimming took 5 bases from V and 3 from J; bases not matched to a gene: 7. The CDR3 has 15 residues. Per germline, CDR1 SNHLY and CDR2 FYNNEI. The CDR3, as DNA: TGTGCCAGCAGTCCTGACAGGGGGCCTATCTACGAGCAGTACTTC. Translation: CASSPDRGPIYEQYF.

The chain uses TRBV7-2 and TRBJ1-1; perhaps TRBD1 as D (5 bases). Trimming took 3 bases from V and 0 from J, leaving 11 bases between them. CDR1 is SGHTA and CDR2 is FQGNSA in the germline V gene. CDR3 size: 15 residues. In DNA form, the CDR3 reads TGTGCCAGCAGCTTTTCCGGGACGGTGAACACTGAAGCTTTCTTT. Protein sequence: CASSFSGTVNTEAFF. The full variable domain, completed using reference TRBV7-2 and TRBJ1-1, is GAGVSQSPSNKVTEKGKDVELRCDPISGHTALYWYRQSLGQGLEFLIYFQGNSAPDKSGLPSDRFSAERTGGSVSTLTIQRTQQEDSAVYLCASSFSGTVNTEAFFGQGTRLTVV.

The rearrangement uses TRBV7-2 and TRBJ2-5, with 8 bases that match TRBD2. V lost 5 bases, J lost 4 bases, and 9 bases stayed unmatched. Germline V CDR1 and CDR2: SGHTA, FQGNSA. The CDR3 is 15 amino acids. CDR3 coding DNA: TGTGCCAGCAGCCTCACACGGGAGGGCCGAGAGACCCAGTACTTC. The encoded protein is CASSLTREGRETQYF.

This chain uses TRBV10-2 with TRBJ2-1, with D unresolved. The germline CDR1 and CDR2 sequences are WSHSY and SAAADI. The CDR3 consists of 12 residues. The V end was cut by 2 bases, the J end by 7 bases, with 6 bases between. The CDR3 region is CASSEMRNEQFF. In nucleotides, the CDR3 is TGCGCCAGCAGTGAGATGCGGAATGAGCAGTTCTTC.

The chain carries TRBV19 and TRBJ2-7; D possibly corresponds to TRBD1 (6 bases). CDR3 length: 14 residues. Germline values: CDR1 LNHDA, CDR2 SQIVND (reference sequence). Trimming left V 2 bases short and J 1 base short, with 9 bases between. CDR3 residues: CASSISGESYEQYF. The DNA of the CDR3 is TGTGCCAGTAGTATATCAGGGGAATCCTACGAGCAGTACTTC.

This rearrangement joins TRBV28 to TRBJ1-5; no clear D. With 4 bases removed from V and 1 base from J, the gap between germline ends came to 5 bases. CDR3 length: 13 amino acids. Germline V gene sequence: CDR1 MDHEN, CDR2 SYDVKM. DNA for the CDR3: TGTGCCAGCAGTTCCCTGAGCAATCAGCCCCAGCATTTT. This sequence encodes CASSSLSNQPQHF.

V gene TRBV5-4 combines with J gene TRBJ2-7; possibly TRBD2 for D (6 bases). V was shortened by 0 bases and J by 2 bases, with 12 bases between the two germline ends. There are 15 residues in the CDR3. Germline CDR1 and CDR2: SGHNT and YYREEE (reference sequence). CDR3 sequence (DNA): TGTGCCAGCAGCTTGGATGCGACTAGGACCTACGAGCAGTACTTC. Protein sequence: CASSLDATRTYEQYF.

This chain joins TRBV9 and TRBJ1-2; D ambiguous. The CDR3 length is 13 residues. The germline gives CDR1 SGDLS, CDR2 YYNGEE. Trimming shortened V by 4 bases and J by 6 bases, and 13 bases separated the two germline ends. CDR3 sequence reads: CASSFGIGDGYTF. For the CDR3, the DNA is TGTGCCAGCAGCTTTGGGATCGGTGATGGCTACACCTTC.

This chain uses TRBV30 with TRBJ2-7, with 12 positions matching TRBD2. Germline CDR1 GTSNPN, CDR2 SVGIG (reference sequence). J lost 6 bases, V lost 3 bases, and 0 bases had no gene match. This CDR3 spans 12 amino acids. CDR3 loop: CAWRTSGGEQYF. The DNA of the CDR3 is TGTGCCTGGAGGACTAGCGGGGGCGAGCAGTACTTC.

Only one count was recorded for this clone. The rearrangement uses TRBV7-8 and TRBJ2-3, with unresolved D. The CDR3 is made up of 17 amino acids. CDR1 and CDR2 from the germline V gene are SGHVS and FQNEAQ. With 3 bases removed from V and 0 bases from J, the gap between germline ends came to 16 bases. The DNA of the CDR3 is TGTGCCAGCAGCTTCAATGAGGCTATCTTTAGCACAGATACGCAGTATTTT. It yields the protein CASSFNEAIFSTDTQYF.

The chain links TRBV27 to TRBJ2-1; the D is unclear. Trimming left V 2 bases short and J 3 bases short, with 8 bases between. Germline CDR1 reads MNHEY; CDR2 reads SMNVEV (reference sequence). The length of the CDR3 is 14 residues. The CDR3 DNA follows: TGTGCCAGCAGTTTAACCCTTCTCTACAATGAGCAGTTCTTC. It specifies CASSLTLLYNEQFF.

The gene calls are TRBV5-8 and TRBJ2-7; 10 nucleotides line up with TRBD1. Germline lookup yields CDR1 SGHTS and CDR2 YDEGEE. V lost 4 bases to trimming and J lost 6 bases; unmatched junction nucleotides: 7. The CDR3 totals 14 residues. This CDR3 is CASSPLGTGVEQYF. The CDR3 DNA reads TGTGCCAGCAGCCCCCTCGGGACAGGGGTCGAGCAGTACTTC.

V gene TRBV2 combines with J gene TRBJ2-7, with 11 bases identical to TRBD2. The junction had 7 bases not matched to a gene; V was cut back by 7 bases and J by 2 bases. CDR1 and CDR2 (germline): SNHLY, FYNNEI. This CDR3 region has 15 residues. The CDR3 loop is CASTERLAGTYEQYF. The CDR3 DNA sequence: TGTGCCAGCACCGAGAGACTAGCGGGAACCTACGAGCAGTACTTC.

V and J are TRBV6-5 and TRBJ2-2, with D unclear. The V end lost 2 bases, the J end lost 7 bases, and 2 bases lay between the germline ends. The CDR3 spans 11 residues. From germline, CDR1 is MNHEY and CDR2 SVGAGI. CDR3 sequence reads: CASSYNGELFF. In DNA, the CDR3 is TGTGCCAGCAGTTACAACGGGGAGCTGTTTTTT.

This sequence joins TRBV19 and TRBJ1-1, with no clear D. The CDR3 spans 12 residues. In germline, CDR1 is LNHDA, CDR2 SQIVND (reference sequence). The V gene lost 5 bases and the J gene lost 5 bases, with 9 bases spanning the gap. The chain's CDR3 is CASSPYGTEAFF. The CDR3 nucleotides are TGTGCCAGTAGTCCTTATGGGACTGAAGCTTTCTTT.

V and J are TRBV6-5 and TRBJ2-3, with 10 bases fitting TRBD1. There are 15 residues in the CDR3. V was pared by 5 bases and J by 4 bases, with 6 bases of the junction left unmatched. Germline V lookup: CDR1 MNHEY, CDR2 SVGAGI. The CDR3: CASSRQGASSDTQYF. CDR3 nucleotides: TGTGCCAGCAGTCGACAGGGGGCATCGTCAGATACGCAGTATTTT.